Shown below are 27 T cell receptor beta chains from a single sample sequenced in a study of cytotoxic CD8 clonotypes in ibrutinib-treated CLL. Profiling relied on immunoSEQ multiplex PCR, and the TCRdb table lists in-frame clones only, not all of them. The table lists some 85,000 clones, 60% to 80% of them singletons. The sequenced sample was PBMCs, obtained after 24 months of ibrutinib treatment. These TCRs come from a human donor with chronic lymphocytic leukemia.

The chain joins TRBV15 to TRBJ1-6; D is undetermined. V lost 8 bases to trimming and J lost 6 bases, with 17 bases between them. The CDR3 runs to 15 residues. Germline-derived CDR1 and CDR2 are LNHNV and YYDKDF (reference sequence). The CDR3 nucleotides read TGTGCCACCTCGAACTCTCGATCCCCTAATTCACCCCTCCACTTT. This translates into CATSNSRSPNSPLHF.

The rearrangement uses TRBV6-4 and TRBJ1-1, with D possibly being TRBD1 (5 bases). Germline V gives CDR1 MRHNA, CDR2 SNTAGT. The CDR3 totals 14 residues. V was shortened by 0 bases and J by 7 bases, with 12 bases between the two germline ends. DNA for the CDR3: TGTGCCAGCAGTGACTCGCCCAGGGAAATTGAAGCTTTCTTT. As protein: CASSDSPREIEAFF.

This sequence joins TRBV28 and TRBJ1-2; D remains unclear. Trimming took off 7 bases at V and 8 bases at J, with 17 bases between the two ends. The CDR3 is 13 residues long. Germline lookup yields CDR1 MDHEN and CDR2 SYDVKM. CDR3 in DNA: TGTGCCAGCACCCCGACACGGGCCTTGGGCTACACCTTC. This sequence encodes CASTPTRALGYTF.

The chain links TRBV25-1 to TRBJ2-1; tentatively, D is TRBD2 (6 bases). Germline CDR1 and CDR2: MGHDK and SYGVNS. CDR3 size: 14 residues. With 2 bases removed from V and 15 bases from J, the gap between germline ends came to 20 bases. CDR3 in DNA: TGTGCCAGCAGTGAACCAGGCAGTCCATCGGGAGCGTTCTTC. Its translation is CASSEPGSPSGAFF.

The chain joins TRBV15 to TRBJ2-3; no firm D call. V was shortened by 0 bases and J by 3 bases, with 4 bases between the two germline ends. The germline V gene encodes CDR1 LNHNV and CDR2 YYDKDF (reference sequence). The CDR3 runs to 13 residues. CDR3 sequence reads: CATSRDPTDTQYF. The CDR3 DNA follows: TGTGCCACCAGCAGAGATCCAACAGATACGCAGTATTTT.

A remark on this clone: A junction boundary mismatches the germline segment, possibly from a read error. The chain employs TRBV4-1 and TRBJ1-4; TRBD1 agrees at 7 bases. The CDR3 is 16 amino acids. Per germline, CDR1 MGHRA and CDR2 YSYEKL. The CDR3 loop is CASSEEATGMDEKLFF. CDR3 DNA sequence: TGCGCCAGCAGCGAAGAAGCGACAGGGATGGATGAAAAACTGTTTTTT.

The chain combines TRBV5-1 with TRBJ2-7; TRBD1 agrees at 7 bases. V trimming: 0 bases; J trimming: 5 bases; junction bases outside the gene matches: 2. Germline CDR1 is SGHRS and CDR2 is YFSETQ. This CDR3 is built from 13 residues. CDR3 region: CASSLAQGDEQYF. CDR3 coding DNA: TGCGCCAGCAGCTTGGCCCAGGGGGACGAGCAGTACTTC.

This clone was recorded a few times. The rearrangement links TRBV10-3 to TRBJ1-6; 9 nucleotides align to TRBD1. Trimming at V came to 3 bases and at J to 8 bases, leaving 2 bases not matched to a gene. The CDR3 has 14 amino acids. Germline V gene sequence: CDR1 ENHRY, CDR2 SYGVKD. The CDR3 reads CAISDRQGDSPLHF. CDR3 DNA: TGTGCCATCAGTGATAGACAGGGGGATTCACCCCTCCACTTT.

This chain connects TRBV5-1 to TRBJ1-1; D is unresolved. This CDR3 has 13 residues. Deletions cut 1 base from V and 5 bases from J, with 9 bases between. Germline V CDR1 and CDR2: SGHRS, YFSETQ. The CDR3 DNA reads TGCGCCAGCAGCTTGTTGGGGAGGACTGAAGCTTTCTTT. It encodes CASSLLGRTEAFF.

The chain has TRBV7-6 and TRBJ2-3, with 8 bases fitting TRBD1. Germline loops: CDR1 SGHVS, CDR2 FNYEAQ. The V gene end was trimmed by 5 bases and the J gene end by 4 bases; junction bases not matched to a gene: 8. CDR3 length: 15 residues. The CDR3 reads CASSPRTGNSDTQYF. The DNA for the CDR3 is TGTGCCAGCAGCCCCAGGACAGGGAACTCAGATACGCAGTATTTT.

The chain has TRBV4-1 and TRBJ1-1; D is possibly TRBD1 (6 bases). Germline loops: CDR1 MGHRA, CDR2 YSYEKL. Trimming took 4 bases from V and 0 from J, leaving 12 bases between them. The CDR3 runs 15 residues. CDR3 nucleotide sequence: TGCGCCAGCAGCCGGGAGGGACACTTGAACACTGAAGCTTTCTTT. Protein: CASSREGHLNTEAFF.

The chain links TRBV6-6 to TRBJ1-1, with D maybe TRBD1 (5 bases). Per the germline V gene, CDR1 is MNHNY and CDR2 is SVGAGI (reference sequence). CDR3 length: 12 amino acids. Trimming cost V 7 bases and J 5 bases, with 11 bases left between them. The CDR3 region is CASTGTVTEAFF. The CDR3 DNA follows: TGTGCCAGCACCGGGACTGTTACTGAAGCTTTCTTT.

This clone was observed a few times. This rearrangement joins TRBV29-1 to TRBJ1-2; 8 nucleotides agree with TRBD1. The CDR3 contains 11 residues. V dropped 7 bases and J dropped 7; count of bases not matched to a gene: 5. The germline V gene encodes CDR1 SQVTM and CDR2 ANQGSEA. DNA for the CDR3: TGCAGCGCCGACAGGGGCTTTGGCTACACCTTC. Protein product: CSADRGFGYTF.

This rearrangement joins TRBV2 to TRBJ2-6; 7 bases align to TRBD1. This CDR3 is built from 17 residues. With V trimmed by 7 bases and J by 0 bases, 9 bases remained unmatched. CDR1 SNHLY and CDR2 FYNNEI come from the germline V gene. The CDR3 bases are TGTGCCAGCAACCGACAGGGACCCTTCTCTGGGGCCAACGTCCTGACTTTC. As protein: CASNRQGPFSGANVLTF.

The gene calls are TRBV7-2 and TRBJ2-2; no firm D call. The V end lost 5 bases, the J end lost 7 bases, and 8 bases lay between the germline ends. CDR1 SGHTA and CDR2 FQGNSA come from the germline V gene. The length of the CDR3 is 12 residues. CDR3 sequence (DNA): TGTGCCAGCAGCCCCTTCATCGGGGAGCTGTTTTTT. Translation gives CASSPFIGELFF.

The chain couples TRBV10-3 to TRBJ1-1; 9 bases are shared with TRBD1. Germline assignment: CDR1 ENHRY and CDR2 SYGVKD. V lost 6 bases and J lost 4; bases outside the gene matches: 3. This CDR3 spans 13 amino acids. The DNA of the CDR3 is TGTGCCATCAGGGGGGACAGGGCCACTGAAGCTTTCTTT. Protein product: CAIRGDRATEAFF.

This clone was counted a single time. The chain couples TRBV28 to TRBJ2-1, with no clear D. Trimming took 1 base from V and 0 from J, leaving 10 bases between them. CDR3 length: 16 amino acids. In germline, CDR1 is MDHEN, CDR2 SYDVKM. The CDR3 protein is CASSLSVGSSYNEQFF. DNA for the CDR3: TGTGCCAGCAGTTTATCGGTCGGTAGCTCCTACAATGAGCAGTTCTTC.

The chain's CDR3 is CASSKLAHPTNEQFF. CDR3 nucleotide sequence: TGTGCCAGCAGCAAACTAGCACATCCTACAAATGAGCAGTTCTTC. V is TRBV4-2 and J is TRBJ2-1; D is possibly TRBD2 (6 bases). Deletions cut 5 bases from V and 7 bases from J, with 18 bases between. The CDR3 is made up of 15 amino acids. The germline CDR1 and CDR2 sequences are LGHNA and YNFKEQ.

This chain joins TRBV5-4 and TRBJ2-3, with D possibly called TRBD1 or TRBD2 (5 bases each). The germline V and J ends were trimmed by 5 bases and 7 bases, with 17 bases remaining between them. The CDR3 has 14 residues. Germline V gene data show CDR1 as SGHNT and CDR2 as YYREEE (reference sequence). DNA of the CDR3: TGTGCCAGCAGGAACCGGGACGGAAGGTATACGCAGTATTTT. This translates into CASRNRDGRYTQYF. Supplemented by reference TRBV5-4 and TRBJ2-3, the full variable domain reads ETGVTQSPTHLIKTRGQQVTLRCSSQSGHNTVSWYQQALGQGPQFIFQYYREEENGRGNFPPRFSGLQFPNYSSELNVNALELDDSALYLCASRNRDGRYTQYFGPGTRLTVL.

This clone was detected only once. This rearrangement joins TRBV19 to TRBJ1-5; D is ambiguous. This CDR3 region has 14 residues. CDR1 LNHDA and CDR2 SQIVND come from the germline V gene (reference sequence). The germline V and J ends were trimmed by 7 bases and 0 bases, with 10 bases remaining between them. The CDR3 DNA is TGTGCCAGTATTGGCAGATATAGCAATCAGCCCCAGCATTTT. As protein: CASIGRYSNQPQHF.

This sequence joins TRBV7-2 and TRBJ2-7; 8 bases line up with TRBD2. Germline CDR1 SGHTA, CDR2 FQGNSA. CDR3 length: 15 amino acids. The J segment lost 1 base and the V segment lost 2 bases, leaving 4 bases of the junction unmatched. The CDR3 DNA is TGTGCCAGCAGCTTAAGAAGCGGGGGTTCCTACGAGCAGTACTTC. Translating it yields CASSLRSGGSYEQYF.

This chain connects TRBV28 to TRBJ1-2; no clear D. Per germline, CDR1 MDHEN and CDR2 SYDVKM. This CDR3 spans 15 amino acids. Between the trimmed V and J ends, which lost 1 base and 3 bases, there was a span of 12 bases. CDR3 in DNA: TGTGCCAGCAGTTTATCGGGCAGCTCTTACTATGGCTACACCTTC. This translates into CASSLSGSSYYGYTF.

The CDR3 DNA is TGTGCCAGCCGTGATAATAGCGGGGAGTCAGATACGCAGTATTTT. Protein: CASRDNSGESDTQYF. The chain links TRBV9 to TRBJ2-3; 8 bases are a match to TRBD2. Trimming took 7 bases from V and 4 from J; bases not matched to a gene: 11. CDR3 length: 15 amino acids. CDR1 and CDR2 (germline): SGDLS, YYNGEE.

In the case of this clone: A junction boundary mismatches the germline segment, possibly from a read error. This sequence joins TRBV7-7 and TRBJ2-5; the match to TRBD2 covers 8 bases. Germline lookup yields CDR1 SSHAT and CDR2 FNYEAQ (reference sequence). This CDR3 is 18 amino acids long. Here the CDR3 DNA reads TGTGCTAGCAGCTTAGCCCAGCGGGGGACCTCACTTCAAGAGACCCAGTACTTC. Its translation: CASSLAQRGTSLQETQYF.

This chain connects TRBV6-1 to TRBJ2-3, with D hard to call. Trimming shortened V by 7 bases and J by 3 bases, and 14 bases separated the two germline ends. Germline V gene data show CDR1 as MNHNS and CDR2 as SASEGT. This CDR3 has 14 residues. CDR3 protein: CASTIRLRTDTQYF. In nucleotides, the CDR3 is TGTGCCAGCACAATCCGATTGCGGACAGATACGCAGTATTTT.

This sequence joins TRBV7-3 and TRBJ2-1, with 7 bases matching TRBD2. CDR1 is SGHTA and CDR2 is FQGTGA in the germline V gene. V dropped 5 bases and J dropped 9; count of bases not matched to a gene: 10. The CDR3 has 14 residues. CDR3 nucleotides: TGTGCCAGCAGCCCCGAAGCGGGAAGAACTGAGCAGTTCTTC. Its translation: CASSPEAGRTEQFF. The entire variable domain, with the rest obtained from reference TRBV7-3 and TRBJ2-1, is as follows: GAGVSQTPSNKVTEKGKYVELRCDPISGHTALYWYRQSLGQGPEFLIYFQGTGAADDSGLPNDRFFAVRPEGSVSTLKIQRTERGDSAVYLCASSPEAGRTEQFFGPGTRLTVL.

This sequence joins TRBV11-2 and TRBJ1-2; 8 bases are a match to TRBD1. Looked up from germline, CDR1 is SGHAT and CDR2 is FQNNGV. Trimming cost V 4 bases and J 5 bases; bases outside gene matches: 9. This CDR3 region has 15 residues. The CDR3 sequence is CASSSSGGQGYGYTF. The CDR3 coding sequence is TGTGCCAGCAGCTCATCAGGGGGCCAAGGGTATGGCTACACCTTC.